The 14 T cell receptor beta chains in this list originate from one sample, sequenced in a study of type 1 and type 2 diabetes patients. The PCR template was genomic DNA. The TCR beta CDR3 region was amplified using 30 forward and 13 reverse primers. Each CDR3 protein gets one entry after TCRdb re-called the multiplex PCR reads with MiXCR. The sample has 250,000 to 300,000 distinct CDR3 sequences, 40% to 50% seen once. Sample: peripheral blood mononuclear cells (PBMCs). The receptor source for this set is a man aged 18 to 29 with type 2 diabetes.

This clonotype occurred a few times. This chain uses TRBV5-1 with TRBJ1-6; D call uncertain. Trimming stripped 0 bases from V and 9 bases from J, with 13 bases between. Germline CDR1 reads SGHRS; CDR2 reads YFSETQ. This CDR3 spans 15 amino acids. The CDR3 is CASSLEAGGGSPLHF. The CDR3 DNA reads as TGCGCCAGCAGCTTGGAAGCGGGAGGAGGTTCACCCCTCCACTTT.

The chain employs TRBV15 and TRBJ2-3; 15 nucleotides agree with TRBD2. Germline values: CDR1 LNHNV, CDR2 YYDKDF (reference sequence). This CDR3 comprises 22 residues. Trimming cost V 0 bases and J 1 base; bases outside gene matches: 14. The CDR3 region has the DNA TGTGCCACCAGCAGAGAGGGTCTTACACCGGGACTAGCGGGGGGCGGCACAGATACGCAGTATTTT. It translates to CATSREGLTPGLAGGGTDTQYF.

The gene calls are TRBV5-1 and TRBJ1-2; weak D call: TRBD1 (5 bases). This CDR3 spans 15 amino acids. The V and J ends lost 1 base and 3 bases respectively, with 13 bases between them. CDR1 and CDR2 from the germline V gene are SGHRS and YFSETQ. The CDR3 is CASSLSGRDDYGYTF. The CDR3 nucleotides are TGCGCCAGCAGCTTGTCGGGACGGGATGACTATGGCTACACCTTC.

The chain combines TRBV7-2 with TRBJ2-5, with 10 bases that match TRBD1. The J call may be faulty, since TRBJ2-7 better matches the DNA end. This CDR3 comprises 13 residues. The germline CDR1 and CDR2 sequences are SGHTA and FQGNSA. This CDR3 reads CAVAGTGVDEQYF. The CDR3 DNA reads as TGTGCCGTCGCCGGGACAGGGGTGGACGAGCAGTACTTC.

The rearrangement joins TRBV7-8 to TRBJ1-2; D is unresolved. The length of the CDR3 is 13 residues. Germline-derived CDR1 and CDR2 are SGHVS and FQNEAQ. V dropped 8 bases and J dropped 6 bases, with 16 bases sitting between them. The CDR3: CASSRTDVHGYTF. The DNA of the CDR3 is TGTGCCAGCTCCCGGACTGACGTCCATGGCTACACCTTC.

The CDR3 nucleotides read TGTGCCAGCAGTTACTCTAGGGTTGACGTGGCTAACTATGGCTACACCTTC. Translation gives CASSYSRVDVANYGYTF. This sequence joins TRBV6-5 and TRBJ1-2; unclear D gene. CDR3 length: 17 residues. Germline CDR1 MNHEY, CDR2 SVGAGI. V lost 0 bases and J 0 bases, leaving 14 bases between the germline ends.

This clonotype has only a few counts. This chain links TRBV6-5 with TRBJ2-5; a weak D match, TRBD2 (6 bases). Trimming removed 2 bases at V and 3 bases at J, with 13 bases between. The CDR3 extends over 15 amino acids. Germline lookup yields CDR1 MNHEY and CDR2 SVGAGI. In DNA form, the CDR3 reads TGTGCCAGCAGTTACGGCGGGGTTCGGGAAGAGACCCAGTACTTC. Protein sequence: CASSYGGVREETQYF.

The V gene is TRBV6-1, the J gene TRBJ2-6; D is unclear. This CDR3 contains 16 residues. The ends were cut back, 1 base at V and 0 bases at J, with 7 bases in the middle. Per germline, CDR1 MNHNS and CDR2 SASEGT. In DNA form, the CDR3 reads TGTGCCAGCAGTGAAGATTCTGGCTCTGGGGCCAACGTCCTGACTTTC. Its protein is CASSEDSGSGANVLTF.

Many counts were recorded for this clonotype. The gene calls are TRBV19 and TRBJ2-7; D is unresolved. V was clipped by 3 bases and J by 4 bases, with 10 bases between them. This CDR3 is built from 13 residues. The germline gives CDR1 LNHDA, CDR2 SQIVND (reference sequence). The CDR3, as DNA: TGTGCCAGTAGTATCCAATCCGGGTACGAGCAGTACTTC. It yields the protein CASSIQSGYEQYF.

This chain uses TRBV10-3 with TRBJ1-1; no clear D gene. The CDR3 is made up of 13 amino acids. The V and J ends lost 6 bases and 6 bases respectively, with 14 bases between them. Germline lookup yields CDR1 ENHRY and CDR2 SYGVKD. This CDR3 reads CAISDFGYAEAFF. In DNA form, the CDR3 reads TGTGCCATCAGCGACTTCGGTTACGCTGAAGCTTTCTTT.

The genes are TRBV5-5 and TRBJ2-1; D gene ambiguous. Trimming took off 4 bases at V and 0 bases at J, with 8 bases between the two ends. This CDR3 is built from 14 residues. The V gene's germline CDR1 is SGHKS and CDR2 YYEKEE (reference sequence). The CDR3, as DNA: TGTGCCAGCAGCCCGGCGGACTCCTACAATGAGCAGTTCTTC. Protein sequence: CASSPADSYNEQFF. Together with reference TRBV5-5 and TRBJ2-1, the CDR3 gives the full variable domain: DAGVTQSPTHLIKTRGQQVTLRCSPISGHKSVSWYQQVLGQGPQFIFQYYEKEERGRGNFPDRFSARQFPNYSSELNVNALLLGDSALYLCASSPADSYNEQFFGPGTRLTVL.

This clonotype turned up a few times. V and J are TRBV3-1 and TRBJ2-7; the D gene is possibly TRBD2 (6 bases). This CDR3 contains 12 residues. The germline V gene encodes CDR1 LGHDT and CDR2 YNNKEL (reference sequence). The germline V and J ends were trimmed by 8 bases and 4 bases, with 12 bases remaining between them. The CDR3 nucleotides read TGTGCCAGCGGACTTAGCGGTTACGAGCAGTACTTC. Translating gives CASGLSGYEQYF.

The chain uses TRBV6-5 and TRBJ1-6, with TRBD1 as a possible D gene (5 bases). CDR3 length: 14 residues. From germline, CDR1 is MNHEY and CDR2 SVGAGI. Trimming shortened V by 5 bases and J by 7 bases, and 12 bases separated the two germline ends. CDR3 residues: CASSDRSTNSPLHF. The CDR3 nucleotides are TGTGCCAGCAGTGACAGATCCACGAATTCACCCCTCCACTTT.

The genes are TRBV28 and TRBJ2-5; no definite D call. This CDR3 comprises 12 residues. Germline V gives CDR1 MDHEN, CDR2 SYDVKM. V dropped 2 bases and J dropped 5 bases, with 6 bases sitting between them. The CDR3: CASSLGWETQYF. The CDR3 coding sequence is TGTGCCAGCAGTTTAGGTTGGGAGACCCAGTACTTC.